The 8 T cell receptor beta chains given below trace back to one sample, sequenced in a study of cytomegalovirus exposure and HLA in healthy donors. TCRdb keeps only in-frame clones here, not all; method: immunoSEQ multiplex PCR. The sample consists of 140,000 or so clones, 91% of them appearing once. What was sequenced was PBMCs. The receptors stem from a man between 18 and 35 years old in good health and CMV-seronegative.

This CDR3 reads CASSARVDTIYF. CDR3 nucleotides: TGTGCCAGCAGTGCCAGGGTAGACACCATATATTTT. This chain joins TRBV2 and TRBJ1-3, with a possible D match to TRBD1 (5 bases). Between the trimmed V and J ends, which lost 4 bases and 8 bases, there was a span of 9 bases. CDR3 length: 12 amino acids. Germline lookup yields CDR1 SNHLY and CDR2 FYNNEI.

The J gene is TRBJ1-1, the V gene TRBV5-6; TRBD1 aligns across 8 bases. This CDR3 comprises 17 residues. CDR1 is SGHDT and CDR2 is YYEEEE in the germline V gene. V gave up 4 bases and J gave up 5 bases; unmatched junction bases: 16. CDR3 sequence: CASSLPGQVKKGTEAFF. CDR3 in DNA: TGTGCCAGCAGCCTCCCGGGACAGGTTAAGAAAGGGACTGAAGCTTTCTTT. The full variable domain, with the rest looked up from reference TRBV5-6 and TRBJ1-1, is DAGVTQSPTHLIKTRGQQVTLRCSPKSGHDTVSWYQQALGQGPQFIFQYYEEEERQRGNFPDRFSGHQFPNYSSELNVNALLLGDSALYLCASSLPGQVKKGTEAFFGQGTRLTVV.

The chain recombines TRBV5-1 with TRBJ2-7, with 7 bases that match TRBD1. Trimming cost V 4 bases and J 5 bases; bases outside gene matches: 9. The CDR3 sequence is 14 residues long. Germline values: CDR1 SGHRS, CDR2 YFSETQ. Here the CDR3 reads CASSEQGQWNEQYF. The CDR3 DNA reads TGCGCCAGCAGCGAACAGGGGCAATGGAACGAGCAGTACTTC. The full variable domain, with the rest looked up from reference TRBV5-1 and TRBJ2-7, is KAGVTQTPRYLIKTRGQQVTLSCSPISGHRSVSWYQQTPGQGLQFLFEYFSETQRNKGNFPGRFSGRQFSNSRSEMNVSTLELGDSALYLCASSEQGQWNEQYFGPGTRLTVT.

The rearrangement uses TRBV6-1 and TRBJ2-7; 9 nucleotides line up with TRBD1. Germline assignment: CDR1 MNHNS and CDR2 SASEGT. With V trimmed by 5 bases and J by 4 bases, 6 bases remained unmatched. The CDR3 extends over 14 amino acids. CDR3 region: CASSQGTGRYEQYF. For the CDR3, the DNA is TGTGCCAGCAGTCAAGGGACAGGGCGGTACGAGCAGTACTTC.

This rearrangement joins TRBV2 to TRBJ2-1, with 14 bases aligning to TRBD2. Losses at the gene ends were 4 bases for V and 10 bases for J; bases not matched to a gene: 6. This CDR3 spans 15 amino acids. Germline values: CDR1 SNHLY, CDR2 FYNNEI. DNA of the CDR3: TGTGCCAGCAGTGCGGGACTAGCGGGAGCGAGCGAGCAGTTCTTC. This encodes CASSAGLAGASEQFF. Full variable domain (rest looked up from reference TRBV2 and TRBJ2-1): EPEVTQTPSHQVTQMGQEVILRCVPISNHLYFYWYRQILGQKVEFLVSFYNNEISEKSEIFDDQFSVERPDGSNFTLKIRSTKLEDSAMYFCASSAGLAGASEQFFGPGTRLTVL.

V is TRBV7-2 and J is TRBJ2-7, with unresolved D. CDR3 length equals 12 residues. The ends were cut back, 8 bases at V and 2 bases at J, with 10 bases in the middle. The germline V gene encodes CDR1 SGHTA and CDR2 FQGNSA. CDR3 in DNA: TGTGCCAGCCCTAGGCTTACCTACGAGCAGTACGTC. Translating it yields CASPRLTYEQYV.

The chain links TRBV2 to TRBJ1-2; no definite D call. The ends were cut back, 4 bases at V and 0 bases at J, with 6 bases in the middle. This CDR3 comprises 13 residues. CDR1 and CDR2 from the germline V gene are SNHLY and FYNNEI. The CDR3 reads CASSVATNYGYTF. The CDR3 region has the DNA TGTGCCAGCAGTGTAGCCACTAACTATGGCTACACCTTC.

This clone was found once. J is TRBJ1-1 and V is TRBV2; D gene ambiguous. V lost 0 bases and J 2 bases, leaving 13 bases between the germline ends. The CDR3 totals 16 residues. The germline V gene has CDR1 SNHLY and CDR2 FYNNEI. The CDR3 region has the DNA TGTGCCAGCAGTGAAGCGCTTACTAGGCTCAACACTGAAGCTTTCTTT. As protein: CASSEALTRLNTEAFF. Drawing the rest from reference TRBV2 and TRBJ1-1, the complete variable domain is EPEVTQTPSHQVTQMGQEVILRCVPISNHLYFYWYRQILGQKVEFLVSFYNNEISEKSEIFDDQFSVERPDGSNFTLKIRSTKLEDSAMYFCASSEALTRLNTEAFFGQGTRLTVV.